Listed below are T cell receptor beta chains from one sample, sequenced in a study of technical replicates of blood from a few donors. The data were produced by immunoSEQ multiplex PCR, yet TCRdb's version contains in-frame clones alone and is incomplete. In the table there are tens of thousands of clones, about 91% of which are singletons. Input material: T cells isolated from PBMCs. The origin of the receptors is a human donor in good health. Some clones in this sample may be carry-over from other donors' samples. Each CDR3 is given with its conserved first and last residue. D genes are given only for firm matches. Clone sizes are given selectively: once, few, many, or a class where the clone is expanded.

CDR3 protein	CDR3 DNA	V gene	D gene	J gene	clone size
CASRELAGGPGTQYF	TGTGCCAGCAGGGAGCTAGCGGGAGGGCCAGGGACCCAGTACTTC	TRBV6-1	TRBD2	TRBJ2-5	NA
CATLDTQSSYEQYF	TGTGCCACCTTGGACACACAAAGCTCCTACGAGCAGTACTTC	TRBV6-6	NA	TRBJ2-7	NA
CASSLWRETYEQYF	TGCGCCAGCAGCTTGTGGCGGGAAACCTACGAGCAGTACTTC	TRBV5-1	NA	TRBJ2-7	NA
CASSVDQVWRDSSYNEQFF	TGTGCCAGCAGCGTAGATCAGGTGTGGCGGGACAGCTCCTACAATGAGCAGTTCTTC	TRBV9	NA	TRBJ2-1	once
CASSVDQSGLYEQYF	TGTGCCAGCAGCGTAGATCAAAGCGGACTTTACGAGCAGTACTTC	TRBV9	NA	TRBJ2-7	once
CASSLQQVTQETQYF	TGTGCCAGCAGCTTGCAACAGGTTACTCAAGAGACCCAGTACTTC	TRBV5-4	NA	TRBJ2-5	NA
CASSRDSGSVETQYF	TGTGCCAGCAGCCGGGATAGCGGGAGCGTAGAGACCCAGTACTTC	TRBV5-4	TRBD2	TRBJ2-5	NA
CASSLSSGANVLTF	TGTGCCAGCAGTCTTAGCTCTGGGGCCAACGTCCTGACTTTC	TRBV7-9	NA	TRBJ2-6	few
CASSRESNEKLFF	TGTGCCAGCAGTAGAGAGAGTAATGAAAAACTGTTTTTT	TRBV2	NA	TRBJ1-4	NA
CASHDSSPDTQYF	TGTGCCAGCCACGACAGCTCCCCAGATACGCAGTATTTT	TRBV27	NA	TRBJ2-3	NA
CASSPSGGTYEQYF	TGTGCCAGTAGTCCTTCTGGGGGGACCTACGAGCAGTACTTC	TRBV19	NA	TRBJ2-7	NA
CASSLGLAGNTGELFF	TGCGCCAGCAGCTTGGGACTAGCGGGGAACACCGGGGAGCTGTTTTTT	TRBV5-1	TRBD2	TRBJ2-2	NA
CAWSDNMDTEAFF	TGTGCCTGGAGTGATAACATGGACACTGAAGCTTTCTTT	TRBV30	NA	TRBJ1-1	NA
CASSFVREGGSEAFF	TGTGCCAGCAGTTTCGTCAGGGAGGGTGGGTCTGAAGCTTTCTTT	TRBV6-5	NA	TRBJ1-1	once
CASSPQGDTNQPQHF	TGTGCCAGCTCACCTCAGGGGGACACAAATCAGCCCCAGCATTTT	TRBV18	TRBD1	TRBJ1-5	NA
CATSRQGSNTGELFF	TGTGCCACATCTAGACAGGGCTCGAACACCGGGGAGCTGTTTTTT	TRBV10-3	TRBD1	TRBJ2-2	NA
CASSLAKREQYF	TGTGCCAGCAGCTTAGCTAAGAGAGAGCAGTACTTC	TRBV7-9	NA	TRBJ2-7	NA
CASSMSEETQYF	TGTGCCAGTAGTATGAGTGAAGAGACCCAGTACTTC	TRBV19	NA	TRBJ2-5	NA
CASSESIGGADTQYF	TGTGCCAGCAGTGAATCCATAGGCGGGGCAGATACGCAGTATTTT	TRBV5-6	NA	TRBJ2-3	NA
CASSRGSYNEQFF	TGTGCCAGCAGCAGGGGCTCCTACAATGAGCAGTTCTTC	TRBV27	NA	TRBJ2-1	NA
CASSSLLTRSNQPQHF	TGTGCCAGTAGTTCTCTTTTGACACGGAGCAATCAGCCCCAGCATTTT	TRBV19	NA	TRBJ1-5	NA
CASSPRQGSGTEAFF	TGTGCCAGCTCACCAAGACAGGGGTCGGGCACTGAAGCTTTCTTT	TRBV18	TRBD1	TRBJ1-1	NA
CASRPGAGNEKLFF	TGCGCCAGCAGGCCAGGGGCTGGAAATGAAAAACTGTTTTTT	TRBV5-1	NA	TRBJ1-4	NA
CASSFPRGGNTDTQYF	TGTGCCAGCAGCTTTCCTAGGGGGGGTAACACAGATACGCAGTATTTT	TRBV7-3	NA	TRBJ2-3	NA
CSVEVRGASTDTQYF	TGCAGCGTTGAAGTCAGGGGTGCTAGCACAGATACGCAGTATTTT	TRBV29-1	NA	TRBJ2-3	NA
CASSQGGLSNYGYTF	TGTGCCAGCAGCCAAGGGGGCCTCTCTAACTATGGCTACACCTTC	TRBV11-2	TRBD1	TRBJ1-2	NA